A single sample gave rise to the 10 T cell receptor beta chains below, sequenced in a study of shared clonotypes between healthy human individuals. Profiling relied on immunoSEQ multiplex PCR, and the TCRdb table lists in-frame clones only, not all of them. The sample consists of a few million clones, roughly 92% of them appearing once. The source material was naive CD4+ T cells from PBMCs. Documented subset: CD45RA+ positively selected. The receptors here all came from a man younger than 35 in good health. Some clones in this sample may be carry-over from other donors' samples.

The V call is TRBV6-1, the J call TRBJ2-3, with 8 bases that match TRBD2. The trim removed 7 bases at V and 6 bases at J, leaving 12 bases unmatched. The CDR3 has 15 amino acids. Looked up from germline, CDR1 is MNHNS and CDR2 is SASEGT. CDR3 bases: TGTGCCAGCACCGGACGTACTCGGGGGGGGGATACGCAGTATTTT. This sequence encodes CASTGRTRGGDTQYF.

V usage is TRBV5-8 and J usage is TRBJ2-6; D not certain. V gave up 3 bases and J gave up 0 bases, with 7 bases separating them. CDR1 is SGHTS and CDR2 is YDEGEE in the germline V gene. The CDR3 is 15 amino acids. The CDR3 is CASSSRFSGANVLTF. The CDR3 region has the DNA TGTGCCAGCAGCTCCCGATTCTCTGGGGCCAACGTCCTGACTTTC.

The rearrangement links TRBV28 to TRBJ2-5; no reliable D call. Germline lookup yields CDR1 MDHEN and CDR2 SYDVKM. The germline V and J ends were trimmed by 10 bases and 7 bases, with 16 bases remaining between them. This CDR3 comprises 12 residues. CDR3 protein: CATSVTWGTQYF. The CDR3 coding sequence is TGTGCCACAAGCGTCACTTGGGGGACCCAGTACTTC.

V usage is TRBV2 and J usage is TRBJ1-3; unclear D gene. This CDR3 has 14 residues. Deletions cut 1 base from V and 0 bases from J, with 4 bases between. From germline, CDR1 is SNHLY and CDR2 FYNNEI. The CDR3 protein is CASSEGSSGNTIYF. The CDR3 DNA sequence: TGTGCCAGCAGTGAAGGCAGCTCTGGAAACACCATATATTTT.

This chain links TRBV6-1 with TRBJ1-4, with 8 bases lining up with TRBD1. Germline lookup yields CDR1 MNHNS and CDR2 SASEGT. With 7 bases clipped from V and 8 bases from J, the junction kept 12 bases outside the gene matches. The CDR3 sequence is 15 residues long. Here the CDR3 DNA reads TGTGCCAGCACGAAGGGAGGGACAGGTGTGGAAAAACTGTTTTTT. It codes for CASTKGGTGVEKLFF.

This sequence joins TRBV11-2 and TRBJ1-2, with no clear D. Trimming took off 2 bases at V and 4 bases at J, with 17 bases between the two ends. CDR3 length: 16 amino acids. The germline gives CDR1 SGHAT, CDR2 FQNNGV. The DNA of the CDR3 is TGTGCCAGCAGCTTATCCGAACGGACGGATACCTATGGCTACACCTTC. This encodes CASSLSERTDTYGYTF.

In nucleotides, the CDR3 is TGTGCCAGCAGTTTAGAGTCCGGGGGGAGCACTGAAGCTTTCTTT. Amino acids: CASSLESGGSTEAFF. V usage is TRBV27 and J usage is TRBJ1-1; tentative D call: TRBD1 (5 bases). V dropped 2 bases and J dropped 4 bases, with 14 bases sitting between them. Germline CDR1 reads MNHEY; CDR2 reads SMNVEV (reference sequence). The CDR3 spans 15 residues.

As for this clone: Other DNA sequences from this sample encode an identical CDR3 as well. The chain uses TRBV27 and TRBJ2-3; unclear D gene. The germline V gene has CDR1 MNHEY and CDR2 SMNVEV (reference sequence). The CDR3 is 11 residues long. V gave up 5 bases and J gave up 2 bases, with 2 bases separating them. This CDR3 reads CASSTTDTQYF. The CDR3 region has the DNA TGTGCCAGCAGTACCACAGATACGCAGTATTTT.

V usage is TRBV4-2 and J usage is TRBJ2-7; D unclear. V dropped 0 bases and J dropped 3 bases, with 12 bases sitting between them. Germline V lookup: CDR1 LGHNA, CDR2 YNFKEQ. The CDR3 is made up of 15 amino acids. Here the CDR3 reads CASSQDPVTNYEQYF. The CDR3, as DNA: TGTGCCAGCAGCCAAGATCCGGTCACAAACTACGAGCAGTACTTC.

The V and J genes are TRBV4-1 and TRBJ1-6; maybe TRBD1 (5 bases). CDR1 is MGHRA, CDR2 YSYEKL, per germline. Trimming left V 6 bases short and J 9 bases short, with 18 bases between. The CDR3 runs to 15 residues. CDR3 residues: CASRRGGGEFSPLHF. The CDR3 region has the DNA TGCGCCAGCAGGCGCGGTGGGGGGGAGTTTTCACCCCTCCACTTT.